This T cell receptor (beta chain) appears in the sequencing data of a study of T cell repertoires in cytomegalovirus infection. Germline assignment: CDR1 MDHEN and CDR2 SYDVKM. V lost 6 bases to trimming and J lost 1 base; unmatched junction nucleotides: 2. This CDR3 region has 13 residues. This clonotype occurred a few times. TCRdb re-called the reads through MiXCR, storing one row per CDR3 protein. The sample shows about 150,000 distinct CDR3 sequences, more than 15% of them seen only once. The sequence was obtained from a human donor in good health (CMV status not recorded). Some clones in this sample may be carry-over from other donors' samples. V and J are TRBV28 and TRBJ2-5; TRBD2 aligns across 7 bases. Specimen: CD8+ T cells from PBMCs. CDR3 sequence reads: CASRGGIQETQYF. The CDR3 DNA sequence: TGTGCCAGCAGGGGGGGGATCCAAGAGACCCAGTACTTC.